The rows below give T cell receptor beta chains drawn from one sample of a study of blood T cell repertoires in COVID-19. Generated by immunoSEQ multiplex PCR, the TCRdb table keeps only in-frame clones and is missing some. The table records 100,000 or so clones, 80% to 95% of them present only once. What was sequenced was peripheral blood. Receptors were obtained from a man aged 45-65 years with active COVID-19. The CDR3 runs from the conserved cysteine through the conserved F or W. The D gene is left open where the match is weak. Not every row has a clone size; where given, it reads once, few, many or a size class.

CDR3aa	CDR3nt	len	v_gene	abundance	j_gene	d_gene
CASSLFPGVSYEQYF	TGCGCCAGCAGCTTGTTCCCCGGAGTTAGCTACGAGCAGTACTTC	15	TRBV5-1	-	TRBJ2-7	-
CASSSIPTDTQYF	TGTGCCAGCAGCTCTATACCGACAGATACGCAGTATTTT	13	TRBV7-3	-	TRBJ2-3	-
CSAGETGEQYF	TGCAGCGCCGGAGAGACGGGCGAGCAGTACTTC	11	TRBV29-1	-	TRBJ2-7	-
CASRSSGRSYEQYF	TGTGCCAGCAGATCTAGCGGGAGGTCCTACGAGCAGTACTTC	14	TRBV27	-	TRBJ2-7	TRBD2
CASSPSFLQGNGYTF	TGTGCCAGCAGCCCGTCCTTCCTCCAGGGAAATGGCTACACCTTC	15	TRBV5-6	few	TRBJ1-2	-
CASRAQTGANVLTF	TGTGCCAGCAGGGCCCAAACGGGGGCCAACGTCCTGACTTTC	14	TRBV28	-	TRBJ2-6	-
CASSLGTGGRLTQPQHF	TGTGCCAGCAGCCTCGGGACAGGGGGCCGTTTGACTCAGCCCCAGCATTTT	17	TRBV7-9	-	TRBJ1-5	TRBD1
CASSPFNQPQHF	TGTGCCAGCAGCCCCTTCAATCAGCCCCAGCATTTT	12	TRBV21-1	-	TRBJ1-5	-
CAIRGPGQETQYF	TGTGCCATACGAGGGCCGGGACAAGAGACCCAGTACTTC	13	TRBV28	-	TRBJ2-5	-
CASSLVGGATSGYYEQYF	TGTGCCAGCAGCTTAGTAGGGGGGGCGACTAGCGGCTACTACGAGCAGTACTTC	18	TRBV7-2	-	TRBJ2-7	TRBD2
CSVDSPLDRGPNGYTF	TGCAGCGTTGATTCCCCTTTAGACAGGGGGCCGAACGGCTACACCTTC	16	TRBV29-1	-	TRBJ1-2	TRBD1
CASSLGGLQIDQPQHF	TGTGCCAGCAGTTTGGGAGGGCTCCAAATCGATCAGCCCCAGCATTTT	16	TRBV28	-	TRBJ1-5	-
CASRRTGAAGAAGELFF	TGCGCCAGCAGAAGGACAGGGGCGGCGGGAGCGGCCGGGGAGCTGTTTTTT	17	TRBV5-1	-	TRBJ2-2	TRBD1
CAISDGVETEAFF	TGTGCCATCAGTGACGGGGTGGAAACTGAAGCTTTCTTT	13	TRBV10-3	-	TRBJ1-1	-
CASSHRAPPAGATGELFF	TGTGCCAGCAGTCACCGGGCCCCTCCAGCGGGAGCTACCGGGGAGCTGTTTTTT	18	TRBV28	-	TRBJ2-2	TRBD2
CASSVTGSHEAFF	TGTGCCAGCAGCGTAACCGGGTCCCATGAAGCTTTCTTT	13	TRBV5-6	-	TRBJ1-1	-
CASSNEGQGRYGYTF	TGTGCCAGCAGCAACGAGGGACAGGGGCGCTATGGCTACACCTTC	15	TRBV21-1	once	TRBJ1-2	-
CASSSRVGQPQHF	TGTGCCAGCAGCTCCAGGGTCGGGCAGCCCCAGCATTTT	13	TRBV5-6	once	TRBJ1-5	-
CASRSMVRNTEAFF	TGCGCCAGCAGGTCCATGGTGCGCAACACTGAAGCTTTCTTT	14	TRBV5-1	-	TRBJ1-1	-
CATSASGEGRTDTQYF	TGTGCCACCAGTGCTTCGGGGGAGGGCCGGACAGATACGCAGTATTTT	16	TRBV24-1	-	TRBJ2-3	TRBD2
CASSPTGDTEAFF	TGCGCCAGCAGCCCTACAGGGGACACTGAAGCTTTCTTT	13	TRBV5-1	once	TRBJ1-1	TRBD1
CASSPVSIATNEKLFF	TGCGCCAGCAGCCCCGTCTCTATAGCAACTAATGAAAAACTGTTTTTT	16	TRBV5-1	-	TRBJ1-4	-
CASSQATGGNSPLHF	TGTGCCAGCAGCCAAGCAACAGGGGGAAATTCACCCCTCCACTTT	15	TRBV14	once	TRBJ1-6	TRBD1
CASSPGRTSGRRTGELFF	TGTGCCAGCAGTCCCGGAAGGACTAGCGGGAGGCGAACCGGGGAGCTGTTTTTT	18	TRBV27	-	TRBJ2-2	TRBD2
CASSVEDSSRSYNEQFF	TGTGCCAGCAGCGTAGAGGATAGCAGCCGTTCCTACAATGAGCAGTTCTTC	17	TRBV9	-	TRBJ2-1	-
CASRSTYSYEQYF	TGTGCCAGCAGGTCGACTTATTCCTACGAGCAGTACTTC	13	TRBV11-2	once	TRBJ2-7	-
CASTLARLNTGELFF	TGTGCCAGCACCTTGGCTAGATTGAACACCGGGGAGCTGTTTTTT	15	TRBV6-5	-	TRBJ2-2	-
CASSLKVGGVGEQFF	TGTGCCAGCAGCTTAAAGGTCGGAGGGGTGGGTGAGCAGTTCTTC	15	TRBV11-2	-	TRBJ2-1	-
CASSYSGLSSYEQYF	TGTGCCAGCAGCTATTCCGGACTTTCGTCCTACGAGCAGTACTTC	15	TRBV7-8	-	TRBJ2-7	-
CATSRGRGSRNEQFF	TGTGCCACCAGCAGAGGGCGGGGGAGTCGCAATGAGCAGTTCTTC	15	TRBV15	-	TRBJ2-1	TRBD2
CASSQDTSRDYEQYF	TGCGCCAGCAGCCAAGATACGTCCAGGGACTACGAGCAGTACTTC	15	TRBV4-1	-	TRBJ2-7	-
CASSQGTSGANEQFF	TGTGCCAGCAGCCAAGGGACTAGTGGGGCCAATGAGCAGTTCTTC	15	TRBV3-1/TRBV3-2	-	TRBJ2-1	TRBD2
CASSVGGDRGRDTEAFF	TGTGCCAGCAGCGTAGGGGGCGACAGGGGGCGGGACACTGAAGCTTTCTTT	17	TRBV9	-	TRBJ1-1	TRBD1
CASIDQGSNYGYTF	TGTGCCAGTATTGACCAGGGCTCTAACTATGGCTACACCTTC	14	TRBV2	-	TRBJ1-2	-
CASRDRGVRSGELFF	TGTGCCAGTAGGGACAGGGGAGTCAGGTCCGGGGAGCTGTTTTTT	15	TRBV19	-	TRBJ2-2	TRBD1
CASSPSSYNEQFF	TGTGCCAGCAGCCCCAGCTCCTACAATGAGCAGTTCTTC	13	TRBV6-5	-	TRBJ2-1	-
CASSWTSGYTKDSYEQYF	TGCGCCAGCAGCTGGACTAGCGGGTATACAAAAGACTCCTACGAGCAGTACTTC	18	TRBV10-2	-	TRBJ2-7	TRBD2
CASSLVGETYEQYF	TGTGCCAGCAGCTTGGTTGGGGAGACCTACGAGCAGTACTTC	14	TRBV5-4	-	TRBJ2-7	-
CASSSGQGGYEQFF	TGTGCCAGTAGTAGCGGACAGGGAGGATATGAGCAGTTCTTC	14	TRBV19	-	TRBJ2-1	TRBD1